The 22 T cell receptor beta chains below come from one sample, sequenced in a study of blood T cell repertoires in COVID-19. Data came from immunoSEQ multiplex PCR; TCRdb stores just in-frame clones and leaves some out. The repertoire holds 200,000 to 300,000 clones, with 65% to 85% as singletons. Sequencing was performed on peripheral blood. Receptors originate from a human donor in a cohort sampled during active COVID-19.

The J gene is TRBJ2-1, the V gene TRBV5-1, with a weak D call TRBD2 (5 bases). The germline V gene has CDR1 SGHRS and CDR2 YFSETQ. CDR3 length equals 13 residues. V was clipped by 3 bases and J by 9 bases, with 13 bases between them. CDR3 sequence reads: CASSSQDWGEQFF. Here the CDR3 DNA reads TGCGCCAGCAGCTCCCAGGACTGGGGTGAGCAGTTCTTC. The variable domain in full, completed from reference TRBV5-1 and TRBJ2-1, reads KAGVTQTPRYLIKTRGQQVTLSCSPISGHRSVSWYQQTPGQGLQFLFEYFSETQRNKGNFPGRFSGRQFSNSRSEMNVSTLELGDSALYLCASSSQDWGEQFFGPGTRLTVL.

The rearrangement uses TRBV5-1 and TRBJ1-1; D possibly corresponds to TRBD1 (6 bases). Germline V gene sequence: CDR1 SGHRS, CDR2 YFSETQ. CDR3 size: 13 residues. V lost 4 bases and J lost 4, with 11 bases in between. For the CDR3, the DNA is TGCGCCAGCAGCCGACAGGAGAGCACTGAAGCTTTCTTT. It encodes CASSRQESTEAFF.

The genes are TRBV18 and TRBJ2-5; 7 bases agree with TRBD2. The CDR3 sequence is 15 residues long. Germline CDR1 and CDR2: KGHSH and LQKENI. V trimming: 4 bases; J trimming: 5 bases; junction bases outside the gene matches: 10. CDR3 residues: CASSHGLAERETQYF. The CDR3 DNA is TGTGCCAGCTCACACGGTCTAGCGGAGAGGGAGACCCAGTACTTC.

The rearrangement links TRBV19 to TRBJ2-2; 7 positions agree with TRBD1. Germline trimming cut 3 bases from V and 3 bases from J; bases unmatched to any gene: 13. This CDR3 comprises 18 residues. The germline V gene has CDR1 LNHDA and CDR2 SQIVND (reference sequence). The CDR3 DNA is TGTGCCAGTAGTATTCCGGGACAGAGACCAGGCTACACCGGGGAGCTGTTTTTT. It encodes CASSIPGQRPGYTGELFF. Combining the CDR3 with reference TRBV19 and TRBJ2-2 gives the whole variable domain DGGITQSPKYLFRKEGQNVTLSCEQNLNHDAMYWYRQDPGQGLRLIYYSQIVNDFQKGDIAEGYSVSREKKESFPLTVTSAQKNPTAFYLCASSIPGQRPGYTGELFFGEGSRLTVL.

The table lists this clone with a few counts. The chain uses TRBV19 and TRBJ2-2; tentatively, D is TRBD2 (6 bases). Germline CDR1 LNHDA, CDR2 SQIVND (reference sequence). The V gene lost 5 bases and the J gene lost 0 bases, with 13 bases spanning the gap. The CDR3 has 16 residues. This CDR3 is CASSLTGTANTGELFF. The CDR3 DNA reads TGTGCCAGTAGTTTAACCGGGACTGCGAACACCGGGGAGCTGTTTTTT.

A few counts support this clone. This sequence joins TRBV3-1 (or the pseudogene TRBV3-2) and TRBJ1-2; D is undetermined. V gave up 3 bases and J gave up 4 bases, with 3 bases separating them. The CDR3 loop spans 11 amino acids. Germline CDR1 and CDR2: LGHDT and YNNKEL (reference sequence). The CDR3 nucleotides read TGTGCCAGCAGCCAGAGCTATGGCTACACCTTC. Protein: CASSQSYGYTF.

The CDR3 loop reads CASSPARGGELFF. In nucleotides, the CDR3 is TGTGCCAGCAGCCCAGCTAGGGGAGGGGAGCTGTTTTTT. This sequence joins TRBV11-3 and TRBJ2-2, with D perhaps matching TRBD1 (5 bases). Germline lookup yields CDR1 SGHNT and CDR2 YENEEA. The CDR3 runs to 13 residues. Trimming cost V 5 bases and J 8 bases, with 12 bases left between them.

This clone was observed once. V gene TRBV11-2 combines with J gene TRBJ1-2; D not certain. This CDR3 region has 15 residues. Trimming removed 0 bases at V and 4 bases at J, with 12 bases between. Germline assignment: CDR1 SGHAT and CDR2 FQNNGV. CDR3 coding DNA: TGTGCCAGCAGCTTAGACGCGGGGTTCCCCTATGGCTACACCTTC. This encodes CASSLDAGFPYGYTF.

CDR3 nucleotides: TGTGCCAGCAGCCCCCCCGCGGGGAGTAACTATGGCTACACCTTC. Its translation: CASSPPAGSNYGYTF. The chain joins TRBV3-1 (or the pseudogene TRBV3-2) to TRBJ1-2; no clear D gene. The CDR3 is 15 amino acids. The germline V and J ends were trimmed by 4 bases and 1 base, with 13 bases remaining between them. Germline values: CDR1 LGHDT, CDR2 YNNKEL (reference sequence).

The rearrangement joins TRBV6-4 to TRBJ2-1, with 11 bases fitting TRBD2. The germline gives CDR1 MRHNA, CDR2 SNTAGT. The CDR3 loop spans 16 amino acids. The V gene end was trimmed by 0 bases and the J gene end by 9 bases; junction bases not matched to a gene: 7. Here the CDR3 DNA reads TGTGCCAGCAGTGACTCTTCGTGGCTAGCGGGAGGTGAGCAGTTCTTC. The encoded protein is CASSDSSWLAGGEQFF.

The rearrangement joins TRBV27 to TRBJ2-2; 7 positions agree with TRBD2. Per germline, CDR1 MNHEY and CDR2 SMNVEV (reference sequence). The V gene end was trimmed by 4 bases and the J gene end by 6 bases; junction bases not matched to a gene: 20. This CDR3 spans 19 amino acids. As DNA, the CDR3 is TGTGCCAGCAGTTGGGAAGCGGGGTCCTGGAGGGGAATCGCCGGGGAGCTGTTTTTT. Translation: CASSWEAGSWRGIAGELFF.

Here the CDR3 DNA reads TGCAGCGTTAATGAGTTATCCAGGGGTGATGGCTACACCTTC. It specifies CSVNELSRGDGYTF. This sequence joins TRBV29-1 and TRBJ1-2; perhaps TRBD1 as D (6 bases). Germline-derived CDR1 and CDR2 are SQVTM and ANQGSEA. V was trimmed by 5 bases and J by 6 bases, leaving 19 bases between them. There are 14 residues in the CDR3.

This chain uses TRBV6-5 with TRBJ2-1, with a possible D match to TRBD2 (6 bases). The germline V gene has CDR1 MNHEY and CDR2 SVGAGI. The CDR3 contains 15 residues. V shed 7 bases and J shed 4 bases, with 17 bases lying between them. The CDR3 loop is CASTAGTPDYNEQFF. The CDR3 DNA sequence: TGTGCCAGCACCGCCGGGACTCCGGATTACAATGAGCAGTTCTTC.

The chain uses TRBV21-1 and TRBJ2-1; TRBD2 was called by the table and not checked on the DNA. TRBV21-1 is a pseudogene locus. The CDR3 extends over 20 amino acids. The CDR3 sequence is CASSNPGLAGDARRVHEQFF. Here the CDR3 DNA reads TGTGCCAGCAGCAACCCGGGACTAGCGGGAGACGCGCGTCGGGTACATGAGCAGTTCTTC.

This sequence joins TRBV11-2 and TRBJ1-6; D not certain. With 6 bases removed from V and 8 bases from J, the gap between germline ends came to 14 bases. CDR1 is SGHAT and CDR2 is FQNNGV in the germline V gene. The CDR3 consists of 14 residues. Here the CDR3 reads CASRITAGDSPLHF. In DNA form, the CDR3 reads TGTGCCAGCAGGATTACGGCGGGTGATTCACCCCTCCACTTT.

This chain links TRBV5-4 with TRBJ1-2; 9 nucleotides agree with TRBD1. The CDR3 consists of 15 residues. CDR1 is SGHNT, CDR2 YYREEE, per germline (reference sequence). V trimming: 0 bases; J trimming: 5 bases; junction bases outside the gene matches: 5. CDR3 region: CASSLVGQGHYGYTF. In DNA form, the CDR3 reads TGTGCCAGCAGCTTGGTGGGACAGGGACATTATGGCTACACCTTC.

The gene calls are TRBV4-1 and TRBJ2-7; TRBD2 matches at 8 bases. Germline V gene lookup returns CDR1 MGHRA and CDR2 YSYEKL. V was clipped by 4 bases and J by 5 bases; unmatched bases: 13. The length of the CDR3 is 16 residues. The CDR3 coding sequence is TGCGCCAGCAGCCGGGCCCATACGGGGGGGTTTAACGAGCAGTACTTC. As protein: CASSRAHTGGFNEQYF.

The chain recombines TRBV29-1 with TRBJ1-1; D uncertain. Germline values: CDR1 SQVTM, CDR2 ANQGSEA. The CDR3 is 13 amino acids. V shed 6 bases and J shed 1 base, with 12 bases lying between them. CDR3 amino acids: CSVERGSNTEAFF. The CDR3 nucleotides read TGCAGCGTCGAACGGGGATCGAACACTGAAGCTTTCTTT.

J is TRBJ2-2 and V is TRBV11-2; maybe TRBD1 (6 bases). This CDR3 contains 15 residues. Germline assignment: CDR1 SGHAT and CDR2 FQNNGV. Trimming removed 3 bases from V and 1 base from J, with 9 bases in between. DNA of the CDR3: TGTGCCAGCAGCTTCGGACAGCAGAACACCGGGGAGCTGTTTTTT. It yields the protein CASSFGQQNTGELFF.

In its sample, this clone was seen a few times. CDR3 sequence: CASSRQGGDYGYTF. In DNA, the CDR3 is TGTGCCAGCAGTCGTCAGGGTGGAGACTATGGCTACACCTTC. The chain uses TRBV27 and TRBJ1-2, with TRBD1 as a possible D gene (5 bases). In germline, CDR1 is MNHEY, CDR2 SMNVEV (reference sequence). Between the trimmed V and J ends, which lost 5 bases and 3 bases, there was a span of 13 bases. The CDR3 covers 14 residues.

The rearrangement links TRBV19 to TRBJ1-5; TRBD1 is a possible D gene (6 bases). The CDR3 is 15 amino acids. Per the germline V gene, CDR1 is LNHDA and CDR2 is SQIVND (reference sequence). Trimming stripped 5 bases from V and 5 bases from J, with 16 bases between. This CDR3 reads CASSPRGGRDQPQHF. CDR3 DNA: TGTGCCAGTAGTCCGAGGGGGGGTAGAGATCAGCCCCAGCATTTT.

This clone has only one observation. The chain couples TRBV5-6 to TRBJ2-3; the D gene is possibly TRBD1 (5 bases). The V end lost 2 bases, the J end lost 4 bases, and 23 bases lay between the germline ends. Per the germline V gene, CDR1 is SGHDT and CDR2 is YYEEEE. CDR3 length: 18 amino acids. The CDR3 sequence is CASSLPPGGRVFPDTQYF. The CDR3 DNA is TGTGCCAGCAGCTTACCGCCAGGTGGCAGGGTGTTTCCAGATACGCAGTATTTT. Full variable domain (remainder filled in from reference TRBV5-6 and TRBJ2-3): DAGVTQSPTHLIKTRGQQVTLRCSPKSGHDTVSWYQQALGQGPQFIFQYYEEEERQRGNFPDRFSGHQFPNYSSELNVNALLLGDSALYLCASSLPPGGRVFPDTQYFGPGTRLTVL.